These 16 T cell receptor beta chains originate from one sample sequenced in a study of blood T cells in healthy people across ages. Combining a sample-barcoded 5' primer with a J-beta primer mix, a second PCR ran for roughly 7 to 11 cycles. TCRdb passed the 5' RACE reads through MiXCR, listing each CDR3 protein once. The sample consists of about 1,500,000 distinct CDR3 sequences, approximately 28% of them appearing once. Sequenced sample: blood. The origin of the receptors is a woman aged 25 to 39 in good health.

This clonotype was seen repeatedly, ten times or more. This rearrangement joins TRBV12-3 or TRBV12-4 to TRBJ2-5, with D unresolved. V shed 6 bases and J shed 3 bases, with 14 bases lying between them. The CDR3 has 14 amino acids. CDR3 residues: CASSPEETKETQYF. The CDR3 DNA follows: TGTGCCAGCAGCCCAGAAGAGACGAAAGAGACCCAGTACTTC.

The chain combines TRBV2 with TRBJ2-1; 8 bases are shared with TRBD2. Looked up from germline, CDR1 is SNHLY and CDR2 is FYNNEI. V was pared by 5 bases and J by 2 bases, with 2 bases of the junction left unmatched. The CDR3 extends over 14 amino acids. The CDR3, as DNA: TGTGCCAGCAGTATAGCGGGACCCTACAATGAGCAGTTCTTC. Protein: CASSIAGPYNEQFF.

Here the CDR3 DNA reads TGTGCCGGTGACGGGGTCTCGTGGACAGATACGCAGTATTTT. Translation: CAGDGVSWTDTQYF. The chain combines TRBV30 with TRBJ2-3; possible D gene TRBD2, 5 bases. V was shortened by 8 bases and J by 3 bases, with 18 bases between the two germline ends. The CDR3 is 14 amino acids. The germline V gene has CDR1 GTSNPN and CDR2 SVGIG (reference sequence).

This clonotype was picked up a small number of times. The V and J genes are TRBV7-9 and TRBJ2-3, with 7 bases that match TRBD2. The V segment lost 5 bases and the J segment 12 bases; nucleotides outside the gene matches: 8. CDR1 is SEHNR, CDR2 FQNEAQ, per germline (reference sequence). This CDR3 contains 12 residues. The CDR3 here is CASSQTGTNQYF. DNA of the CDR3: TGTGCCAGCAGCCAGACCGGGACTAATCAGTATTTT. Drawing the rest from reference TRBV7-9 and TRBJ2-3, the complete variable domain is DTGVSQNPRHKITKRGQNVTFRCDPISEHNRLYWYRQTLGQGPEFLTYFQNEAQLEKSRLLSDRFSAERPKGSFSTLEIQRTEQGDSAMYLCASSQTGTNQYFGPGTRLTVL.

This clonotype was counted many times. The chain is built from TRBV7-2 and TRBJ2-3; no definite D call. The germline V gene has CDR1 SGHTA and CDR2 FQGNSA. The CDR3 is 15 residues long. Trimming removed 2 bases at V and 2 bases at J, with 11 bases between. The CDR3 bases are TGTGCCAGCAGCTTACCTTTGGACGCCACAGATACGCAGTATTTT. Its translation is CASSLPLDATDTQYF.

The chain employs TRBV2 and TRBJ2-3; 9 positions match TRBD2. CDR1 is SNHLY, CDR2 FYNNEI, per germline. The CDR3 loop spans 14 amino acids. V lost 7 bases, J lost 5 bases, and 7 bases stayed unmatched. CDR3: CASMVAGAGDTQYF. The CDR3 DNA sequence: TGTGCCAGCATGGTAGCGGGAGCGGGAGATACGCAGTATTTT.

This clonotype was found a few times. The chain uses TRBV20-1 and TRBJ2-7, with 10 bases that match TRBD1. Germline assignment: CDR1 DFQATT and CDR2 SNEGSKA (reference sequence). CDR3 size: 15 residues. The ends lost 6 bases at V and 4 bases at J; junction bases unmatched: 12. This CDR3 reads CSAIPTTGGGYEQYF. The CDR3 bases are TGCAGTGCAATCCCCACGACAGGGGGCGGGTACGAGCAGTACTTC.

The chain is built from TRBV2 and TRBJ2-7; the D is unclear. Germline assignment: CDR1 SNHLY and CDR2 FYNNEI. Trimming shortened V by 8 bases and J by 3 bases, and 14 bases separated the two germline ends. This CDR3 has 13 amino acids. The CDR3 reads CASCPLNNYEQYF. CDR3 nucleotides: TGTGCCAGCTGTCCGTTAAATAACTACGAGCAGTACTTC.

This clonotype was seen many times. The J gene is TRBJ2-7, the V gene TRBV9; 11 nucleotides line up with TRBD1. CDR3 length: 16 residues. Germline CDR1 SGDLS, CDR2 YYNGEE. V lost 4 bases, J lost 5 bases, and 11 bases stayed unmatched. CDR3 DNA: TGTGCCAGCAGCCTTAGAATAGGACAGGGGGCCAACGAGCAGTACTTC. Its translation is CASSLRIGQGANEQYF.

The J gene is TRBJ1-3, the V gene TRBV7-9; the D gene is possibly TRBD1 (5 bases). The germline gives CDR1 SEHNR, CDR2 FQNEAQ (reference sequence). V lost 5 bases and J 0 bases, leaving 14 bases between the germline ends. This CDR3 has 16 residues. CDR3: CASSRSGRGSGNTIYF. In DNA form, the CDR3 reads TGTGCCAGCAGCCGAAGTGGGAGGGGCTCTGGAAACACCATATATTTT.

This clonotype came up many times. The chain recombines TRBV12-3 or TRBV12-4 with TRBJ2-7; D unclear. Trimming removed 0 bases at V and 0 bases at J, with 15 bases between. This CDR3 is 17 amino acids long. CDR3 nucleotides: TGTGCCAGCAGTTTAGCGCTTGGAAAATCGGCCTCCTACGAGCAGTACTTC. Translation gives CASSLALGKSASYEQYF.

This clonotype has only a few counts. The CDR3, as DNA: TGCGCCAGCAGCCAAAGGCTGCTAGTGCCGCTCGAGCAGTACTTC. Amino acid sequence: CASSQRLLVPLEQYF. This chain joins TRBV4-1 and TRBJ2-7; D uncertain. The length of the CDR3 is 15 residues. V was trimmed by 2 bases and J by 6 bases, leaving 17 bases between them. CDR1 is MGHRA and CDR2 is YSYEKL in the germline V gene.

There are a few counts of this clonotype. The V gene is TRBV24-1, the J gene TRBJ1-2; D gene ambiguous. V was clipped by 9 bases and J by 4 bases, with 17 bases between them. The CDR3 loop spans 14 amino acids. Germline values: CDR1 KGHDR, CDR2 SFDVKD. For the CDR3, the DNA is TGTGCCACCTTATCCCAGGAGCCACCCTATGGCTACACCTTC. Translating gives CATLSQEPPYGYTF.

The rearrangement joins TRBV29-1 to TRBJ2-3; maybe TRBD1 (6 bases). Germline lookup yields CDR1 SQVTM and CDR2 ANQGSEA. There are 15 residues in the CDR3. V was pared by 5 bases and J by 1 base, with 16 bases between. CDR3 coding DNA: TGCAGCGTTCTGGGGGACACACTGCGCACAGATACGCAGTATTTT. Encoded protein: CSVLGDTLRTDTQYF.

Notes on this clonotype: One end of the junction is discordant with germline, which a read error may explain. The V gene is TRBV12-3 or TRBV12-4, the J gene TRBJ2-3; 8 bases map to TRBD2. This CDR3 has 11 residues. The CDR3 here is CASSLAGAQYF. Here the CDR3 DNA reads TGTGCCAGCAGTCTAGCGGGTGCGCAGTATTTT.

As concerns this clonotype: Given a much more abundant clone one base away, this may be a read error. The chain is built from TRBV10-2 and TRBJ2-1; 8 bases are shared with TRBD2. The CDR3 extends over 16 amino acids. The V gene's germline CDR1 is WSHSY and CDR2 SAAADI. With 1 base clipped from V and 4 bases from J, the junction kept 6 bases outside the gene matches. The CDR3 spells CASSELTGLVYNEQFF. The DNA of the CDR3 is TGCGCCAGCAGTGAGTTGACGGGACTAGTTTACAATGAGCAGTTCTTC.